A selection of T cell receptor beta chains follows, all from one sample in a study of vaccination and CD4 T cells after COVID-19. Antigens of these TCRs are unknown. In TCRdb, the PCR reads were re-called with MiXCR into one record per CDR3 protein. The table shows about 14,000 distinct CDR3 sequences, with about half occurring only once. Sample: CD4+ T cells from blood, cultured in vitro. All receptors come from a human donor who had recovered from COVID-19. Each CDR3 is given with its conserved first and last residue. D genes are given only for firm matches. Rows may omit the clone size; those that give it use once, few, many or a size class.

CDR3 DNA: TGTGCCACCAATTCACCCCTCCACTTT
CDR3 protein: CATNSPLHF
V gene: TRBV27
J gene: TRBJ1-6
clone size: .
D gene: .

CDR3 DNA: TGCAGTGCTAGAGATGGGAGGTCCTACGAGCAGTACTTC
CDR3 protein: CSARDGRSYEQYF
V gene: TRBV20-1
J gene: TRBJ2-7
clone size: .
D gene: .

CDR3 DNA: TGTGCCAGCAGCCCTCCGGGACTTGGACAGGATAATTCACCCCTCCACTTT
CDR3 protein: CASSPPGLGQDNSPLHF
V gene: TRBV7-9
J gene: TRBJ1-6
clone size: .
D gene: TRBD1

CDR3 DNA: TGTGCCAGCAGTTTTAGTGGCAGCATGAACACTGAAGCTTTCTTT
CDR3 protein: CASSFSGSMNTEAFF
V gene: TRBV12-3/TRBV12-4
J gene: TRBJ1-1
clone size: .
D gene: .

CDR3 DNA: TGTGCCAGTAGTACGTCGCACCACTCTGGGGCCAACGTCCTGACTTTC
CDR3 protein: CASSTSHHSGANVLTF
V gene: TRBV19
J gene: TRBJ2-6
clone size: .
D gene: .

CDR3 DNA: TGCGCCAGCAGCCGACAGATATCCGGGGAGCTGTTTTTT
CDR3 protein: CASSRQISGELFF
V gene: TRBV4-1
J gene: TRBJ2-2
clone size: .
D gene: .

CDR3 DNA: TGTGCCACCAGCAGAGAGACAGAGAGATATGGCTACACCTTC
CDR3 protein: CATSRETERYGYTF
V gene: TRBV15
J gene: TRBJ1-2
clone size: .
D gene: .

CDR3 DNA: TGCAGCGTTCGTTTCGAGGGCGCGGTTCGGGAGCAGTACTTC
CDR3 protein: CSVRFEGAVREQYF
V gene: TRBV29-1
J gene: TRBJ2-7
clone size: once
D gene: .

CDR3 DNA: TGTGCCAGCAGTTTATCCCCGGACAGTAGCTACGAGCAGTACTTC
CDR3 protein: CASSLSPDSSYEQYF
V gene: TRBV28
J gene: TRBJ2-7
clone size: .
D gene: .

CDR3 DNA: TGTGCCAGCAGAGACGGGAATTCACCCCTCCACTTT
CDR3 protein: CASRDGNSPLHF
V gene: TRBV6-1
J gene: TRBJ1-6
clone size: .
D gene: .

CDR3 DNA: TGTGCCAGCAGAGATTCAAGCCAGAAGCGGGACCGGACGGCCTATGGCTACACCTTC
CDR3 protein: CASRDSSQKRDRTAYGYTF
V gene: TRBV27
J gene: TRBJ1-2
clone size: .
D gene: .

CDR3 DNA: TGTGCCAGTAGTATTGGGAACAGGGGTCCTTTCTTT
CDR3 protein: CASSIGNRGPFF
V gene: TRBV19
J gene: TRBJ1-1
clone size: .
D gene: TRBD1

CDR3 DNA: TGCAGTGCTCAAACCGTCTTGGTGGGAACAGATACGCAGTATTTT
CDR3 protein: CSAQTVLVGTDTQYF
V gene: TRBV20-1
J gene: TRBJ2-3
clone size: .
D gene: .

CDR3 DNA: TGTGCCATCAGTGCGAGAGGGGGACTGGAGACCCAGTACTTC
CDR3 protein: CAISARGGLETQYF
V gene: TRBV10-3
J gene: TRBJ2-5
clone size: .
D gene: .

CDR3 DNA: TGTGCCAGCAGCCCTGGGGGCGCGGGTCAGCCCCAGCATTTT
CDR3 protein: CASSPGGAGQPQHF
V gene: TRBV7-2
J gene: TRBJ1-5
clone size: once
D gene: .

CDR3 DNA: TGCAGTGCGAGAAGGGAGAGCGGAAACACCATATATTTT
CDR3 protein: CSARRESGNTIYF
V gene: TRBV20-1
J gene: TRBJ1-3
clone size: .
D gene: .

CDR3 DNA: TGTGCCAGCAGCAACAGCTGGGAGGGTCAGCCCCAGCATTTT
CDR3 protein: CASSNSWEGQPQHF
V gene: TRBV6-1
J gene: TRBJ1-5
clone size: few
D gene: .

CDR3 DNA: TGTGCCAGCAGATCCACAGGGTGGAACACTGAAGCTTTCTTT
CDR3 protein: CASRSTGWNTEAFF
V gene: TRBV12-3/TRBV12-4
J gene: TRBJ1-1
clone size: .
D gene: .

CDR3 DNA: TGCGCCAGCAGCTTGGCCCTTAGCTCCAATGAGCAGTTCTTC
CDR3 protein: CASSLALSSNEQFF
V gene: TRBV5-1
J gene: TRBJ2-1
clone size: .
D gene: .

CDR3 DNA: TGTGCCAGCAGCCGGGCGCAGGGATTCTCTGGGGCCAACGTCCTGACTTTC
CDR3 protein: CASSRAQGFSGANVLTF
V gene: TRBV6-1
J gene: TRBJ2-6
clone size: .
D gene: .

CDR3 DNA: TGTGCCAGCAGTTTCTCCTCCAGCACAGATACGCAGTATTTT
CDR3 protein: CASSFSSSTDTQYF
V gene: TRBV12-3/TRBV12-4
J gene: TRBJ2-3
clone size: .
D gene: .

CDR3 DNA: TGTGCCAGCATTGCCAGTTTGAACACTGAAGCTTTCTTT
CDR3 protein: CASIASLNTEAFF
V gene: TRBV28
J gene: TRBJ1-1
clone size: few
D gene: .

CDR3 DNA: TGCAGTGCTATAAAGACAGGAAGGACCTACGAGCAGTACTTC
CDR3 protein: CSAIKTGRTYEQYF
V gene: TRBV20-1
J gene: TRBJ2-7
clone size: .
D gene: .

CDR3 DNA: TGCAGTGCTAGAGTAAACGGGGGTAGCAATCAGCCCCAGCATTTT
CDR3 protein: CSARVNGGSNQPQHF
V gene: TRBV20-1
J gene: TRBJ1-5
clone size: .
D gene: .

CDR3 DNA: TGTGCCAGCAGCGCGAGGACGGACGTCTACAATGAGCAGTTCTTC
CDR3 protein: CASSARTDVYNEQFF
V gene: TRBV7-8
J gene: TRBJ2-1
clone size: .
D gene: .

CDR3 DNA: TGCGCCAGCAGCTTCGTTGCGGGAGCGGGAGCCCACGAGCAGTACTTC
CDR3 protein: CASSFVAGAGAHEQYF
V gene: TRBV5-1
J gene: TRBJ2-7
clone size: .
D gene: TRBD2

CDR3 DNA: TGTGCCAGCAGTACCGGGACAGGGGGCGTTGGCCCCCATAATGAAAAACTGTTTTTT
CDR3 protein: CASSTGTGGVGPHNEKLFF
V gene: TRBV6-1
J gene: TRBJ1-4
clone size: few
D gene: TRBD1

CDR3 DNA: TGTGCCAGCAGTTACTTTGGGTTGTCCGATGGCTACACCTTC
CDR3 protein: CASSYFGLSDGYTF
V gene: TRBV6-5
J gene: TRBJ1-2
clone size: few
D gene: .

CDR3 DNA: TGTGCCAGCAGTTACTCGAATATCCGACATCCTAGGGAACCCCAGCATTTT
CDR3 protein: CASSYSNIRHPREPQHF
V gene: TRBV6-2/TRBV6-3
J gene: TRBJ1-5
clone size: few
D gene: .

CDR3 DNA: TGTGCCACCAGCAGAGGGGCGGGAGCAGATACGCAGTATTTT
CDR3 protein: CATSRGAGADTQYF
V gene: TRBV15
J gene: TRBJ2-3
clone size: .
D gene: TRBD2

CDR3 DNA: TGTGCCTGGAGCCGGTCTCCGGACAGAAACGAGCAGTACTTC
CDR3 protein: CAWSRSPDRNEQYF
V gene: TRBV30
J gene: TRBJ2-7
clone size: .
D gene: .

CDR3 DNA: TGCAGTGCTAGCCTTGACCTGGCGGAAGCTTTCTTT
CDR3 protein: CSASLDLAEAFF
V gene: TRBV20-1
J gene: TRBJ1-1
clone size: few
D gene: .

CDR3 DNA: TGCGCCAGCAGCGTCCAGACCGGGACGGGGGCAGATACGCAGTATTTT
CDR3 protein: CASSVQTGTGADTQYF
V gene: TRBV5-1
J gene: TRBJ2-3
clone size: .
D gene: .

CDR3 DNA: TGTGCCACCAGTGTGAGCGGACACACAGATACGCAGTATTTT
CDR3 protein: CATSVSGHTDTQYF
V gene: TRBV24-1
J gene: TRBJ2-3
clone size: .
D gene: .

CDR3 DNA: TGTGCCAGCAGTTTAGCGGGAGCGCGGACCGGGGAGCTGTTTTTT
CDR3 protein: CASSLAGARTGELFF
V gene: TRBV28
J gene: TRBJ2-2
clone size: .
D gene: TRBD2

CDR3 DNA: TGTGCCAGCAGTGTCTCGCGGGACAATGAGCAGTTCTTC
CDR3 protein: CASSVSRDNEQFF
V gene: TRBV2
J gene: TRBJ2-1
clone size: few
D gene: .

CDR3 DNA: TGTGCCAGCAGTGAAATAGCGGGAGGGTACAATGAGCAGTTCTTC
CDR3 protein: CASSEIAGGYNEQFF
V gene: TRBV6-4
J gene: TRBJ2-1
clone size: once
D gene: TRBD2

CDR3 DNA: TGTGCCAGCAGTGAGGGACTGAACAATTCACCCCTCCACTTT
CDR3 protein: CASSEGLNNSPLHF
V gene: TRBV6-1
J gene: TRBJ1-6
clone size: .
D gene: .

CDR3 DNA: TGTGCCAGTAGTATACCCCTCCGGGACCTTTTGGACAATCAGCCCCAGCATTTT
CDR3 protein: CASSIPLRDLLDNQPQHF
V gene: TRBV19
J gene: TRBJ1-5
clone size: few
D gene: .

CDR3 DNA: TGTGCCAGCAGGAGTTGGGGGAGGAACACCGGGGAGCTGTTTTTT
CDR3 protein: CASRSWGRNTGELFF
V gene: TRBV7-2
J gene: TRBJ2-2
clone size: once
D gene: .

CDR3 DNA: TGTGCCAGCAGCTTATGGACAGGCGGAAGTGAAAAACTGTTTTTT
CDR3 protein: CASSLWTGGSEKLFF
V gene: TRBV5-4
J gene: TRBJ1-4
clone size: .
D gene: TRBD1

CDR3 DNA: TGTGCCAGCAACTTACAGGGGACCTACGAGCAGTACTTC
CDR3 protein: CASNLQGTYEQYF
V gene: TRBV12-3/TRBV12-4
J gene: TRBJ2-7
clone size: .
D gene: TRBD1

CDR3 DNA: TGTGCCTGGGAGACGGGAATGAACACTGAAGCTTTCTTT
CDR3 protein: CAWETGMNTEAFF
V gene: TRBV30
J gene: TRBJ1-1
clone size: .
D gene: .

CDR3 DNA: TGTGCCAGCAGCCAACGGGTAAGAGGGATGGCCTCCTACGAGCAGTACTTC
CDR3 protein: CASSQRVRGMASYEQYF
V gene: TRBV16
J gene: TRBJ2-7
clone size: .
D gene: .